The following is a TCR beta chain sequence with its context. Its specificity is unknown. An overlapping HIV-1 Gag peptide pool stimulated these cells at 0.85 to 1 ug/peptide/mL. CD40L-negative CD69-negative CD45RO-high memory CD4+ T cells were sorted as populations depleted of antigen-responding cells. These data belong to a study of persistence of HIV-infected CD4 T cells. The libraries were made with immunoSEQ version 4 in survey mode. Data came from immunoSEQ multiplex PCR; TCRdb stores just in-frame clones and leaves some out. The table shows about 40,000 clones, with around three quarters occurring only once. Germline-derived CDR1 and CDR2 are MNHEY and SVGAGI. The ends lost 6 bases at V and 3 bases at J; junction bases unmatched: 7. This CDR3 region has 14 residues.

This sample comprised CD4+ T cells sorted from PBMCs after roughly 17-hour stimulation, obtained from a patient who received antiretroviral therapy. The receptor comes from an adult man with HIV who was CMV-seropositive. This chain joins TRBV6-5 and TRBJ2-7, with 8 bases matching TRBD2. In nucleotides, the CDR3 is TGTGCCAGCAGGGGGGGACTAGGTTTCTACGAGCAGTACTTC. It specifies CASRGGLGFYEQYF.